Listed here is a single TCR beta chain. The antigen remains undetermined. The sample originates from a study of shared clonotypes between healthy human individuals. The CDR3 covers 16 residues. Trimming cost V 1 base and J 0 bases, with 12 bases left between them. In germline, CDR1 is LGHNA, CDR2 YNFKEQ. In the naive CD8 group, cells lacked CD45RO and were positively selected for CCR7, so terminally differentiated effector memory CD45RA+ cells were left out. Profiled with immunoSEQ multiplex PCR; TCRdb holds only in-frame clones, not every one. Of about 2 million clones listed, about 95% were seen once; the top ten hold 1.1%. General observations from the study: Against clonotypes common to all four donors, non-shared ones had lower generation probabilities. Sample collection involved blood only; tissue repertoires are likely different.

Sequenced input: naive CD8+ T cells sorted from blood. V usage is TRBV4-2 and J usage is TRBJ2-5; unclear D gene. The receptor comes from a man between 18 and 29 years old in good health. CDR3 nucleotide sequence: TGTGCCAGCAGCCAAGTTGGTGAGGCGGACCAAGAGACCCAGTACTTC. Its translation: CASSQVGEADQETQYF.